This note documents a single TCR beta chain sequence. No antigen is known for it. The source of the sample is a study of T cell responses to AZD1222 COVID-19 vaccine. Broader study findings: Spike-specific TCRs gained breadth and depth after people received two AZD1222 doses. Donors were chiefly white British, with a greater number of females, and clonal diversity was perhaps underestimated. Vaccine-associated CD4 TCRs spanned spike, dominant at 160-218 and 743-854.

The V end lost 6 bases, the J end lost 8 bases, and 13 bases lay between the germline ends. This CDR3 comprises 12 residues. The data were produced by immunoSEQ multiplex PCR, yet TCRdb's version contains in-frame clones alone and is incomplete. The data hold 90,000 to 150,000 clones, with 88% observed a single time. The clonotype originates from an adult who received the AZD1222 COVID-19 vaccine. The V and J genes are TRBV12-3 or TRBV12-4 and TRBJ1-2; D may be TRBD1 (6 bases). Sequenced here: peripheral blood, sampled 28 days after the second AZD1222 dose. DNA of the CDR3: TGTGCCAGCAGGGTACAGGGAAACGGCTACACCTTC. This encodes CASRVQGNGYTF.